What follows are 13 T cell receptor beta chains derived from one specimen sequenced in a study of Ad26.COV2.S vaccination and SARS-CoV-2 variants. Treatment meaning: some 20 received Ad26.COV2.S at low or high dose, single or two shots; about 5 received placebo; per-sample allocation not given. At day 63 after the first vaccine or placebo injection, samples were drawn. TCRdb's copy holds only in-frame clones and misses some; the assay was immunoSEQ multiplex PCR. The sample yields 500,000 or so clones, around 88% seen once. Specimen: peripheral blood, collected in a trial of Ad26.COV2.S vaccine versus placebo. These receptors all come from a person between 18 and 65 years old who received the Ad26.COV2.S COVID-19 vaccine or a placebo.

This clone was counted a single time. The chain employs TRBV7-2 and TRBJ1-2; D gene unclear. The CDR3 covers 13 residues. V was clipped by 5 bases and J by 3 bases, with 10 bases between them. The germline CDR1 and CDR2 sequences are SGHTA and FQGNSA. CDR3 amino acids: CASSPPNYYGYTF. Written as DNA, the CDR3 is TGTGCCAGCAGCCCACCAAATTACTATGGCTACACCTTC.

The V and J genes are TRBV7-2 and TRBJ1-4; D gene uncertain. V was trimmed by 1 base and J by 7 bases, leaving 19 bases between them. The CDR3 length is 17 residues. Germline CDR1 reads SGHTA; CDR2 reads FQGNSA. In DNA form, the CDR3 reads TGTGCCAGCAGCTTAGTAGAGGGAGCCGCCCTTGGTGAAAAACTGTTTTTT. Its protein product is CASSLVEGAALGEKLFF. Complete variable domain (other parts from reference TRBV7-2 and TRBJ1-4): GAGVSQSPSNKVTEKGKDVELRCDPISGHTALYWYRQSLGQGLEFLIYFQGNSAPDKSGLPSDRFSAERTGGSVSTLTIQRTQQEDSAVYLCASSLVEGAALGEKLFFGSGTQLSVL.

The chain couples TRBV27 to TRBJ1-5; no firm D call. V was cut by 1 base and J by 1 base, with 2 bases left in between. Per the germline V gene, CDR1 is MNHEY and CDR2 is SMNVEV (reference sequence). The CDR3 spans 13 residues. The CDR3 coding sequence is TGTGCCAGCAGTTTATGGAGCAATCAGCCCCAGCATTTT. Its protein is CASSLWSNQPQHF.

This chain's CDR3 is CASRLAGANTGELFF. The CDR3 DNA is TGTGCCAGCAGGCTAGCGGGAGCTAACACCGGGGAGCTGTTTTTT. The gene calls are TRBV6-5 and TRBJ2-2, with 10 nucleotides matching TRBD2. V was clipped by 6 bases and J by 2 bases; unmatched bases: 3. Germline CDR1 is MNHEY and CDR2 is SVGAGI. The CDR3 length is 15 residues.

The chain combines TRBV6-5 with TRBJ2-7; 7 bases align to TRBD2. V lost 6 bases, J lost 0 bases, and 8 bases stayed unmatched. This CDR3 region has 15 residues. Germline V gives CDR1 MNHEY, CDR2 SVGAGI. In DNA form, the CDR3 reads TGTGCCAGCAGGGCTAGCGGTTCCAGCTCCTACGAGCAGTACTTC. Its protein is CASRASGSSSYEQYF.

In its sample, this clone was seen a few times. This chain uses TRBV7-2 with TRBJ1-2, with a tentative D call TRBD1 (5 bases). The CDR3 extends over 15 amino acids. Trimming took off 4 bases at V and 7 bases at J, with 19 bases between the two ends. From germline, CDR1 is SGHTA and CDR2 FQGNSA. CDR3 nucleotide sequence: TGTGCCAGCAGCTCCCCCCGAGACAGCTATTCTGGCTACACCTTC. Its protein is CASSSPRDSYSGYTF.

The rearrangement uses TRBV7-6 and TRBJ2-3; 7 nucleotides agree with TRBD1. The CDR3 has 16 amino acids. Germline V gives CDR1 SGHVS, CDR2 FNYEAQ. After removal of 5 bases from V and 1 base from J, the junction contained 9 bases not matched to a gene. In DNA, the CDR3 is TGTGCCAGCAGCAGAGCCCGGGACAGCCGCACAGATACGCAGTATTTT. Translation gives CASSRARDSRTDTQYF.

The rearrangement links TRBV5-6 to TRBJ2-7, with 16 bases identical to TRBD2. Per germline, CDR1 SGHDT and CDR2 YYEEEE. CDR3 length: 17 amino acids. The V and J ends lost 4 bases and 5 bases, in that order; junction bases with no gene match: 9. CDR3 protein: CASSGAGLAGGRNEQYF. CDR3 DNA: TGTGCCAGCAGCGGGGCGGGACTAGCGGGAGGGCGGAACGAGCAGTACTTC.

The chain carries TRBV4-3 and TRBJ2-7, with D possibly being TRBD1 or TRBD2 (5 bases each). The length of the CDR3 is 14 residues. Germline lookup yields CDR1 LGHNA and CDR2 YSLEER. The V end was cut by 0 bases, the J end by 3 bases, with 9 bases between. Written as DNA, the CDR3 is TGCGCCAGCAGCCAAGATTGGGGGTTCTACGAGCAGTACTTC. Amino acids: CASSQDWGFYEQYF.

Here the CDR3 DNA reads TGTGCCAGCAGCTTAGGTATATCGAGCACTGAAGCTTTCTTT. It specifies CASSLGISSTEAFF. V usage is TRBV7-2 and J usage is TRBJ1-1, with D uncertain. This CDR3 has 14 residues. Germline V CDR1 and CDR2: SGHTA, FQGNSA. The V end lost 1 base, the J end lost 4 bases, and 10 bases lay between the germline ends.

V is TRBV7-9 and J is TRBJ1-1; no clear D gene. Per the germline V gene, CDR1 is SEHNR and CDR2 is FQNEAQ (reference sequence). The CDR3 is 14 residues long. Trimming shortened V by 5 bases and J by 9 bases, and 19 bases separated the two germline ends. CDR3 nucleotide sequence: TGTGCCAGCAGCGCCCCTCCGGAACAAGGGCAAGCTTTCTTT. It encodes CASSAPPEQGQAFF.

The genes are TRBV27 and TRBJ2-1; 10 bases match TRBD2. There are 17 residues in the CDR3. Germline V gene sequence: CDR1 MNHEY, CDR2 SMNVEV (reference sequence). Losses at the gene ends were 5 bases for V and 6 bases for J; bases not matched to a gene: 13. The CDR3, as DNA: TGTGCCAGCAGTCGGCAAGCCGGGCTAGCGGGAGCCAATGAGCAGTTCTTC. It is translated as CASSRQAGLAGANEQFF.

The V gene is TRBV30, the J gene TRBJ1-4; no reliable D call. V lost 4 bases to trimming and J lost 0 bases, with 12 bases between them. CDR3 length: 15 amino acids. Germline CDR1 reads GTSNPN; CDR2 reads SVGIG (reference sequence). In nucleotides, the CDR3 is TGTGCCTGGAAGGGCGACGGATCAACTAATGAAAAACTGTTTTTT. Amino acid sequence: CAWKGDGSTNEKLFF. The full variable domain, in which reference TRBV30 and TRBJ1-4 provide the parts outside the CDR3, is SQTIHQWPATLVQPVGSPLSLECTVEGTSNPNLYWYRQAAGRGLQLLFYSVGIGQISSEVPQNLSASRPQDRQFILSSKKLLLSDSGFYLCAWKGDGSTNEKLFFGSGTQLSVL.